These 27 T cell receptor beta chains were all obtained from the same sample, sequenced in a study of blood T cells in healthy people across ages. Next came a second PCR, run for about 7 to 11 cycles, which used a sample-barcoded 5' primer along with a J-beta primer mix. TCRdb analysed the 5' RACE reads with MiXCR anew, one entry per CDR3 protein. There are some 690,000 distinct CDR3 sequences in the sample; 20% to 25% occur only once, and around 22% lies in the top ten. Sequenced sample: blood. These receptors all stem from a man in his sixties or seventies in good health.

The chain joins TRBV7-6 to TRBJ2-1, with no clear D. CDR3 size: 14 residues. Germline V gene sequence: CDR1 SGHVS, CDR2 FNYEAQ. The ends were cut back, 1 base at V and 12 bases at J, with 16 bases in the middle. The CDR3 loop reads CASSLGREFLGQFF. As DNA, the CDR3 is TGTGCCAGCAGCTTAGGGCGAGAGTTCTTGGGGCAGTTCTTC.

This clonotype has only a few counts. J is TRBJ2-7 and V is TRBV20-1; possibly TRBD1 for D (5 bases). The CDR3 loop spans 15 amino acids. CDR1 DFQATT and CDR2 SNEGSKA come from the germline V gene (reference sequence). V gave up 2 bases and J gave up 1 base, with 15 bases separating them. The CDR3 here is CSARPQGFRSYEQYF. In DNA form, the CDR3 reads TGCAGTGCTAGACCTCAGGGATTTCGGTCCTACGAGCAGTACTTC.

This chain uses TRBV12-3 or TRBV12-4 with TRBJ1-4; D perhaps matches TRBD1 (5 bases). V gave up 3 bases and J gave up 7 bases, with 12 bases separating them. The CDR3 sequence is 14 residues long. The DNA of the CDR3 is TGTGCCAGCAGTTTGTCCGGGGCGGGTGAAAAACTGTTTTTT. Translation gives CASSLSGAGEKLFF.

CDR3 protein: CASRNPGGPRTYF. In DNA, the CDR3 is TGTGCCAGCAGAAACCCCGGAGGTCCGAGGACGTACTTC. V gene TRBV6-6 combines with J gene TRBJ2-5; TRBD2 is a possible D gene (5 bases). Looked up from germline, CDR1 is MNHNY and CDR2 is SVGAGI (reference sequence). This CDR3 spans 13 amino acids. V was pared by 6 bases and J by 13 bases, with 21 bases between.

The sample holds a few counts of this clonotype. This chain joins TRBV6-1 and TRBJ1-4, with 8 nucleotides matching TRBD1. CDR1 and CDR2 (germline): MNHNS, SASEGT. The CDR3 totals 17 residues. Trimming cost V 2 bases and J 8 bases; bases outside gene matches: 13. In DNA, the CDR3 is TGTGCCAGCAGTGAAAGGTTCAGTGCAGGGGGCAACGAAAAACTGTTTTTT. This gives the protein CASSERFSAGGNEKLFF.

This clonotype was seen more than once but under ten times. This chain uses TRBV7-9 with TRBJ2-6; 8 nucleotides match TRBD2. V shed 5 bases, J shed 3 bases, and the junction held 9 bases outside the gene matches. This CDR3 contains 17 residues. The V gene's germline CDR1 is SEHNR and CDR2 FQNEAQ (reference sequence). In nucleotides, the CDR3 is TGTGCCAGCAGCCGGACTAGCCCTCCCCGTGGGGCCAACGTCCTGACTTTC. Protein sequence: CASSRTSPPRGANVLTF.

This clonotype was detected only a few times. The chain links TRBV27 to TRBJ1-2; a weak D match, TRBD1 (5 bases). V lost 10 bases, J lost 6 bases, and 12 bases lay in between. The CDR3 consists of 11 residues. CDR1 and CDR2 (germline): MNHEY, SMNVEV (reference sequence). In DNA form, the CDR3 reads TGTGCCACCCAGGGTTTTCATGGCTACACCTTC. This codes for CATQGFHGYTF.

Only a few counts were recorded for this clonotype. This chain joins TRBV12-3 or TRBV12-4 and TRBJ2-5, with 9 bases fitting TRBD1. The J call is uncertain, as TRBJ2-1 better fits the DNA end. This CDR3 spans 15 amino acids. CDR3 DNA: TGTGCCAGCAGTTTTGAACAGGGGGCGAGACGTGAGCAGTTCTTC. Encoded protein: CASSFEQGARREQFF.

This clonotype appeared a few times. V gene TRBV7-2 combines with J gene TRBJ2-3, with 8 nucleotides matching TRBD2. This CDR3 contains 15 residues. V lost 8 bases to trimming and J lost 10 bases; unmatched junction nucleotides: 17. The germline gives CDR1 SGHTA, CDR2 FQGNSA. The CDR3 reads CASHSARGVKTAQYF. Written as DNA, the CDR3 is TGTGCCAGCCACTCGGCGCGGGGGGTAAAAACGGCGCAGTATTTT.

This clonotype was picked up many times. The rearrangement uses TRBV4-1 and TRBJ1-4, with unresolved D. The germline CDR1 and CDR2 sequences are MGHRA and YSYEKL. Trimming cost V 4 bases and J 4 bases, with 16 bases left between them. The CDR3 has 16 amino acids. The CDR3, as DNA: TGCGCCAGCAGCCCTATTGTGGAGCGACTTAATGAAAAACTGTTTTTT. Translating gives CASSPIVERLNEKLFF.

CDR3 DNA: TGCAGCGTTATGACAGGGCTCAACGAGCAGTACTTC. It encodes CSVMTGLNEQYF. This sequence joins TRBV29-1 and TRBJ2-1; TRBD1 agrees at 7 bases. The DNA end favors TRBJ2-7, so the J call may be wrong. The CDR3 is 12 amino acids. Germline CDR1 is SQVTM and CDR2 is ANQGSEA.

As concerns this clonotype: This may arise from a read error, as a much more abundant clone is one base away. The rearrangement uses TRBV29-1 and TRBJ2-4; 8 nucleotides agree with TRBD2. The germline V gene has CDR1 SQVTM and CDR2 ANQGSEA. This CDR3 is built from 11 residues. CDR3 bases: TGCGGCTCCCGGGGGGGGAACATTCAGTACTTC. Translated: CGSRGGNIQYF.

This sequence joins TRBV12-3 or TRBV12-4 and TRBJ2-5; D is uncertain. With the DNA end fitting TRBJ2-1 better, the J assignment may be wrong. CDR3 size: 14 residues. The CDR3: CASSLALGKNEQFF. CDR3 nucleotides: TGTGCCAGCAGTTTAGCGCTAGGGAAAAATGAGCAGTTCTTC.

For the CDR3, the DNA is TGTGCCAGCAGTTACTCGAACTGGGGAGCTTTCTTT. Its translation: CASSYSNWGAFF. The V and J genes are TRBV6-2 or TRBV6-3 and TRBJ1-1, with unresolved D. This CDR3 has 12 residues. Germline CDR1 MNHEY, CDR2 SVGEGT. Trimming removed 0 bases at V and 10 bases at J, with 9 bases between.

The rearrangement uses TRBV3-1 and TRBJ1-6; 9 nucleotides line up with TRBD1. The CDR3 has 14 amino acids. CDR1 and CDR2 from the germline V gene are LGHDT and YNNKEL (reference sequence). V trimming: 8 bases; J trimming: 12 bases; junction bases outside the gene matches: 11. CDR3 nucleotides: TGTGCCAGCTTACAGGGGGCAGACAGGGGACCCCTCCACTTT. Protein product: CASLQGADRGPLHF.

V usage is TRBV20-1 and J usage is TRBJ2-5; no reliable D call. Germline loops: CDR1 DFQATT, CDR2 SNEGSKA (reference sequence). CDR3 size: 13 residues. Trimming cost V 6 bases and J 5 bases, with 16 bases left between them. In DNA, the CDR3 is TGCAGTGCAACCTCTGGGGTGAGGGAGACCCAGTACTTC. Its protein product is CSATSGVRETQYF.

A few counts support this clonotype. The chain links TRBV12-3 or TRBV12-4 to TRBJ2-7; D uncertain. CDR3 size: 11 residues. V shed 10 bases and J shed 4 bases, with 11 bases lying between them. DNA for the CDR3: TGTGCCACTGGTGGTCTGTACGAGCAGTACTTC. It yields the protein CATGGLYEQYF.

The chain combines TRBV28 with TRBJ2-7; TRBD1 matches 9 bases. Unmatched junction bases numbered 11, after V lost 4 bases and J lost 4 bases. The germline V gene encodes CDR1 MDHEN and CDR2 SYDVKM. CDR3 length: 16 residues. The CDR3, as DNA: TGTGCCAGCAGTTCTGGGGGGGGACAGGGTCGGTACGAGCAGTACTTC. This translates into CASSSGGGQGRYEQYF.

The chain carries TRBV29-1 and TRBJ2-1, with D possibly being TRBD1 (5 bases). The CDR3 loop spans 13 amino acids. Germline loops: CDR1 SQVTM, CDR2 ANQGSEA. CDR3 residues: CGYDRSSYNEQFF. CDR3 DNA sequence: TGCGGCTATGACAGAAGCTCCTACAATGAGCAGTTCTTC.

The chain is built from TRBV14 and TRBJ2-1; 10 bases agree with TRBD1. CDR3 length: 16 amino acids. V lost 2 bases, J lost 4 bases, and 5 bases stayed unmatched. Germline CDR1 is SGHDN and CDR2 is FVKESK. For the CDR3, the DNA is TGTGCCAGCAGCCAACAACCGGGACAGGGGTACAATGAGCAGTTCTTC. Translation: CASSQQPGQGYNEQFF.

This chain uses TRBV19 with TRBJ1-1; no clear D. Germline values: CDR1 LNHDA, CDR2 SQIVND (reference sequence). The CDR3 sequence is 15 residues long. Trimming took 7 bases from V and 4 from J, leaving 19 bases between them. CDR3 in amino acids: CASTSGFGMRTEAFF. The CDR3 DNA follows: TGTGCCAGTACCTCGGGGTTCGGGATGCGCACTGAAGCTTTCTTT.

This chain joins TRBV21-1 and TRBJ2-4; the table's D call, TRBD1, was not checked against the DNA. TRBV21-1 is recorded as a pseudogene. CDR3 length: 14 amino acids. In DNA, the CDR3 is TGTGCCAACCCGGACAGGAGCGAGAAAAACATTCAGTACTTC. Protein product: CANPDRSEKNIQYF.

This clonotype was observed a handful of times. The chain recombines TRBV6-2 or TRBV6-3 with TRBJ2-1; 11 bases align to TRBD2. J lost 4 bases, V lost 6 bases, and 8 bases had no gene match. The CDR3 loop spans 16 amino acids. CDR1 and CDR2 (germline): MNHEY, SVGEGT. The CDR3: CASRTSGGQNYNEQFF. As DNA, the CDR3 is TGTGCCAGCAGAACTAGCGGGGGCCAAAATTACAATGAGCAGTTCTTC.

The DNA of the CDR3 is TGTGCCAGCAGTTTTTCTGGGGTAGGGGAAAAACTGTTTTTT. It is translated as CASSFSGVGEKLFF. This chain joins TRBV12-3 or TRBV12-4 and TRBJ1-4; D is unresolved. Between the trimmed V and J ends, which lost 3 bases and 8 bases, there was a span of 13 bases. The CDR3 covers 14 residues.

This clonotype was picked up a small number of times. The chain's CDR3 is CSAQRGSEQYF. In DNA, the CDR3 is TGCAGTGCCCAGCGGGGGTCCGAGCAGTACTTC. This sequence joins TRBV20-1 and TRBJ2-7, with 8 bases fitting TRBD2. Unmatched junction bases numbered 4, after V lost 6 bases and J lost 6 bases. From germline, CDR1 is DFQATT and CDR2 SNEGSKA (reference sequence). The CDR3 sequence is 11 residues long.

This clonotype was counted many times. This rearrangement joins TRBV12-3 or TRBV12-4 to TRBJ1-3; D uncertain. This CDR3 has 15 residues. Trimming cost V 2 bases and J 1 base, with 9 bases left between them. The DNA for the CDR3 is TGTGCCAGCAGTTTACGCGGAGGATCTGGAAACACCATATATTTT. It is translated as CASSLRGGSGNTIYF.

The V and J genes are TRBV24-1 and TRBJ1-2, with TRBD1 as a possible D gene (5 bases). The CDR3 is 13 amino acids. The germline V gene encodes CDR1 KGHDR and CDR2 SFDVKD. V lost 4 bases to trimming and J lost 6 bases, with 11 bases between them. The CDR3 DNA reads as TGTGCCACCAGTGAGAGGGGCCAGGATGGCTACACCTTC. This codes for CATSERGQDGYTF.